This T cell receptor (beta chain) emerged from a study of blood T cells in healthy people across ages (dated by TCRdb to about 2015). Regarding the complete study: In model experiments, roughly one uniquely barcoded TCR beta cDNA molecule per two T cells was captured by template switching. To avoid experimental bias, donors of different ages were spread randomly across the sequencing lanes. Donors were grouped into four age groups: young (average roughly 15 years), middle-aged (roughly 38), aged (approximately 67) and long-lived (82). Two additional independent replicas of 1 million unique cDNA reads from the same blood draw were analyzed for two donors (one aged 18 to 29 and one aged 80 or older). To track age-related changes in TCR beta repertoire diversity, the study relied on deep sequencing normalized with unique cDNA molecular identifiers.

The donors were 40 or so Caucasian individuals from Russia, aged roughly 6 to 95 years, who were systemically healthy. Each donor gave ten milliliters of peripheral blood, drawn into EDTA-treated Vacutainer tubes. Ficoll-Paque density-gradient centrifugation was used to isolate PBMCs, with at least 7 million per sample. Trizol reagent was used to extract total RNA from PBMCs, with at least 5.5 micrograms per sample. Naive CD45RAhigh/CD27high T cell percentages were measured by flow cytometry on a PBMC aliquot from every donor. The study at large found these results: As age increased, observed TCR beta diversity per million T cells dropped in a roughly linear way, and a significant reduction was already evident by age roughly 36. Compared with the aged group, more naive CD4+ T cells, fewer expanded clones and increased TCR diversity were shown by the long-lived group, suggesting age selection. Donor CMV infection status was unknown, potentially confounding age-related changes in expanded clonotypes. Estimates of total diversity based on one million sequenced T cells were regarded as lower bounds and as underestimates. A strong correlation was found between observed TCR beta diversity and the percentage of naive T cells measured by flow cytometry. Because profiling used bulk unsorted PBMCs, naive and antigen-experienced compartments could not be compared conclusively.

The sample holds a few counts of this clonotype. Its cognate antigen has yet to be identified. No base quality values were provided; no much bigger clone lies one nucleotide off. V was cut back by 5 bases and J by 1 base, leaving a gap of 14 bases between them. The CDR3 holds 14 amino acids from the cysteine to the phenylalanine. Only CDR3 DNA remains: 42 bases, in frame from the first base. Per the germline V gene (reference sequence), DFQATT is the CDR1 and SNEGSKA is the CDR2. Library creation used 5' RACE. Sequencing took place on an Illumina HiSeq 2500. The second PCR ran for about 7 to 11 cycles and used a J-beta primer mix along with a sample-barcoded 5' primer. Each TCR beta cDNA molecule received a unique molecular identifier from a template-switch 5' adaptor carrying 12 random nucleotides. At least 2.5 million CDR3-containing paired-end reads were obtained from each sample. All of the RNA was converted into first-strand cDNA using the Mint cDNA synthesis kit, with a TRBC-specific oligonucleotide serving as the primer. Following uracil-DNA glycosylase treatment, all cDNA underwent a first 18-cycle PCR with the universal primers M1SS and BC2_uni_R. The authors' pipeline ran thus. Each sample was normalized by randomly selecting 1 million high-quality reads, each carrying a distinct molecular identifier. Reads sharing molecular identifiers were discarded rather than binned into consensus sequences. MiTCR, set to a Q25 quality threshold and the strictest error-elimination algorithm, was used for CDR3 identification, clonotype clustering and error correction. A nonparametric unseen species model using Euler transformation provided a lower-bound estimate of total TCR beta diversity. Using fastp trimming at Q25 and MiXCR clonotype assembly, TCRdb reanalyzed the public sequencing data and kept in-frame beta chains. One record per CDR3 amino acid sequence lists the most common genes and DNA. These V and J calls rely on TCRdb rather than the paper's analysis. The sample yields under 800,000 distinct CDR3 sequences; roughly 43% were counted once. Around a fifth of the sample goes to the ten largest clones.

Sample: blood. Recombination linked TRBV20-1 to TRBJ1-1; there is no confident call for the D gene. This TCR was sampled from a woman aged 60 to 75 in good health. The DNA sequence is as follows: TGCAGTGCTCCCCCCATGGGAGAGAACACTGAAGCTTTCTTT. Its translation is CSAPPMGENTEAFF.